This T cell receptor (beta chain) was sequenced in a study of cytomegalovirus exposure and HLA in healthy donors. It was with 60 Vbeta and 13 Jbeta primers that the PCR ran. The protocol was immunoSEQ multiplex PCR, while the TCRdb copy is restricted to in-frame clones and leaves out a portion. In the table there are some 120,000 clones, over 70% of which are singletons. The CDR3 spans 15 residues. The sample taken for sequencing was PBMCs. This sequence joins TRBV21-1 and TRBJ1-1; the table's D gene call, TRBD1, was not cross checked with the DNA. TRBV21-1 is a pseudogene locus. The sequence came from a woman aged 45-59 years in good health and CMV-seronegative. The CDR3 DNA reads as TGTGCCACCTACAGGGGCGGCGGGATGAACACTGAAGCTTTCTTT. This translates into CATYRGGGMNTEAFF.